The 5 T cell receptor beta chains reported below all come from one sample, sequenced in a study of shared clonotypes between healthy human individuals. Repertoires were generated with immunoSEQ multiplex PCR, while TCRdb's copy carries only in-frame clones and drops some. This sample carries roughly 2.2 million clones, 80% to 95% of them seen once, and the ten largest clones take around 0.4%. The specimen sequenced was naive CD4+ T cells from PBMCs. Subset indicated: CD45RA+ positively selected. All receptors derive from a man between 18 and 35 years old in good health. Some clones in this sample may be carry-over from other donors' samples.

This sequence joins TRBV6-6 and TRBJ1-5; maybe TRBD1 (5 bases). V lost 8 bases to trimming and J lost 6 bases, with 11 bases between them. The CDR3 runs to 12 residues. Germline V CDR1 and CDR2: MNHNY, SVGAGI (reference sequence). DNA of the CDR3: TGTGCCAGCGGGCCGGGGACTCAGCCCCAGCATTTT. This sequence encodes CASGPGTQPQHF.

V is TRBV28 and J is TRBJ2-7; D unclear. In germline, CDR1 is MDHEN, CDR2 SYDVKM. This CDR3 is 10 amino acids long. CDR3: CASSLCSNAV. CDR3 DNA: TGTGCCAGCAGTTTATGCTCCAATGCGGTC.

V gene TRBV4-1 combines with J gene TRBJ1-1; 8 bases fit TRBD1. V lost 3 bases to trimming and J lost 6 bases; unmatched junction nucleotides: 9. Germline V gene lookup returns CDR1 MGHRA and CDR2 YSYEKL. This CDR3 has 15 amino acids. The CDR3 reads CASSHNRGAGAEAFF. The CDR3 DNA sequence: TGCGCCAGCAGCCATAACAGGGGGGCAGGGGCTGAAGCTTTCTTT.

Points on this clone: Other DNA sequences in this specimen translate into the identical CDR3. The CDR3 loop reads CSATSRETQYF. CDR3 in DNA: TGCAGTGCTACTTCAAGAGAGACCCAGTACTTC. This chain connects TRBV20-1 to TRBJ2-5; D is undetermined. This CDR3 is 11 amino acids long. Per the germline V gene, CDR1 is DFQATT and CDR2 is SNEGSKA (reference sequence). V was cut by 4 bases and J by 4 bases, with 7 bases left in between.

This clone was picked up one time. The chain carries TRBV15 and TRBJ1-5, with 12 bases identical to TRBD1. This CDR3 has 18 amino acids. V dropped 2 bases and J dropped 4; count of bases not matched to a gene: 9. Looked up from germline, CDR1 is LNHNV and CDR2 is YYDKDF (reference sequence). CDR3 region: CATSRSGTGGSRNQPQHF. CDR3 sequence (DNA): TGTGCCACCAGCAGATCCGGGACAGGGGGCTCGAGGAATCAGCCCCAGCATTTT.